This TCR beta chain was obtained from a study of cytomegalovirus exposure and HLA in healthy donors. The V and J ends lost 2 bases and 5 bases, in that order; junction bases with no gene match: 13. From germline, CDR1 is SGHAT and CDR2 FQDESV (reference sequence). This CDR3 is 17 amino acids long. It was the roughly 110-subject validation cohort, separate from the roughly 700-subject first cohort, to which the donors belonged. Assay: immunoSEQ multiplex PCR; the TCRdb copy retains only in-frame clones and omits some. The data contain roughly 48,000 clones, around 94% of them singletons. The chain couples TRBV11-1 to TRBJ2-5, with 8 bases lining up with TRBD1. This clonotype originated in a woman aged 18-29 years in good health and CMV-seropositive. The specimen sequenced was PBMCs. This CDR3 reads CASSLRTGTGDGETQYF. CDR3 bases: TGTGCCAGCAGCTTACGTACCGGGACAGGAGACGGGGAGACCCAGTACTTC.